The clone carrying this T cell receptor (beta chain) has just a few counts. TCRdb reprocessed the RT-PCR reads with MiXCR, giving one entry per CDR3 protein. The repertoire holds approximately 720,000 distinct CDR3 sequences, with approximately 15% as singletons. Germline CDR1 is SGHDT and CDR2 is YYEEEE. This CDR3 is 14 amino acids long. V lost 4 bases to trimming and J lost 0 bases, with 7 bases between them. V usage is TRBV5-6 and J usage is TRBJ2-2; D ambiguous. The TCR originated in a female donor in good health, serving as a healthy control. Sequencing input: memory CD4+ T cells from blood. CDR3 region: CASSRGANTGELFF. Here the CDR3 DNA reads TGTGCCAGCAGCCGCGGCGCGAACACCGGGGAGCTGTTTTTT.